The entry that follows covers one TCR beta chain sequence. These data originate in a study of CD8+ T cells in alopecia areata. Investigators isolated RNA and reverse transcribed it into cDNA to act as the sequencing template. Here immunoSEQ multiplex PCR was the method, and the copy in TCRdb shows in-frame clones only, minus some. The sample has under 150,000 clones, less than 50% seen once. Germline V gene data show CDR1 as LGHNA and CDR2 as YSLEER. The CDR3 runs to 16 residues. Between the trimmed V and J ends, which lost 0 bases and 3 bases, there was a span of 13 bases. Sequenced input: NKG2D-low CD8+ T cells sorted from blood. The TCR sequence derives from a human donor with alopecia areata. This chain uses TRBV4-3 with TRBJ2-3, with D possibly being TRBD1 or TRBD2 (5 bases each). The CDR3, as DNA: TGCGCCAGCAGCCAAGATTTTCGGGGCTCAACAGATACGCAGTATTTT. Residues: CASSQDFRGSTDTQYF.